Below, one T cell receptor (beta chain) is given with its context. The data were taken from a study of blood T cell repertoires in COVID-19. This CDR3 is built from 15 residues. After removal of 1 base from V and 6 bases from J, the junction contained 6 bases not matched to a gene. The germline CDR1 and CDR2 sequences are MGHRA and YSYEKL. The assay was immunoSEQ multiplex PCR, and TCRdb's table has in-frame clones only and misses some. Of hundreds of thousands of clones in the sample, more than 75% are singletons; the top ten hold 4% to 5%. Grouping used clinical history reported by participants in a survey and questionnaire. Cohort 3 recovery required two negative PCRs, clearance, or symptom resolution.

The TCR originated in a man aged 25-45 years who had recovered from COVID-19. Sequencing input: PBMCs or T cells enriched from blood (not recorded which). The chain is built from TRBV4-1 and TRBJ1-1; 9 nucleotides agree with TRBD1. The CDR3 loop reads CASSQGGQGRAEAFF. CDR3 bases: TGCGCCAGCAGCCAAGGCGGACAGGGGCGGGCTGAAGCTTTCTTT.